This entry is about one T cell receptor beta chain. The data were obtained in a study of patients and donors after allogeneic stem cell transplantation. From the RT-PCR reads, TCRdb called clonotypes with MiXCR, one entry per CDR3 protein. The repertoire holds roughly 880,000 distinct CDR3 sequences, with roughly 18% as singletons. Sequencing was done on a sample of blood, either unsorted or a sorted T cell fraction (not recorded which). This sequence originates from a human donor who was either an allogeneic HSCT recipient or a stem cell or donor lymphocyte infusion donor (not recorded which). It is not recorded whose cells these are; they may come from a transplant donor.

The DNA of the CDR3 is TGCAGTGCTAGAGGACTTGGACAGGGGGACAACGAGCAGTACTTC. It codes for CSARGLGQGDNEQYF. The chain carries TRBV20-1 and TRBJ2-7; TRBD1 aligns across 10 bases. V was clipped by 1 base and J by 5 bases; unmatched bases: 8. The CDR3 contains 15 residues. Per germline, CDR1 DFQATT and CDR2 SNEGSKA (reference sequence).